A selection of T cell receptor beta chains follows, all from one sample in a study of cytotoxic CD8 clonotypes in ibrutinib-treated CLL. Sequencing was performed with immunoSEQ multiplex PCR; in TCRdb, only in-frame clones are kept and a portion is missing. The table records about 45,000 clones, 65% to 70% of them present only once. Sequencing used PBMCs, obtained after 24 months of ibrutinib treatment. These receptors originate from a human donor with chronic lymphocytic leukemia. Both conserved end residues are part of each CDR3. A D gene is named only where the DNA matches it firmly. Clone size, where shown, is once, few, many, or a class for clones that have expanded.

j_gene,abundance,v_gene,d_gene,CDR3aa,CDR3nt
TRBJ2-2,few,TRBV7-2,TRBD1,CASSTRTGLEELFF,TGTGCCAGCAGCACCCGGACAGGGTTGGAGGAGCTGTTTTTT
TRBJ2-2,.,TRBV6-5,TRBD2,CASSGGVTGELFF,TGTGCCAGCTCGGGGGGGGTCACCGGGGAGCTGTTTTTT
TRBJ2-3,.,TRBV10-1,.,CASSELPADTQYF,TGCGCCAGCAGTGAGCTTCCGGCAGATACGCAGTATTTT
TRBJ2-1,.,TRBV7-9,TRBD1,CASSTKDRHEQFF,TGTGCCAGCAGCACAAAGGACAGGCATGAGCAGTTCTTC
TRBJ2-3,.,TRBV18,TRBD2,CASSPELATDTQYF,TGTGCCAGCTCACCAGAACTAGCGACAGATACGCAGTATTTT
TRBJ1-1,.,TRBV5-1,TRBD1,CASRGPGQHTEAFF,TGCGCCAGCAGGGGCCCGGGACAGCACACTGAAGCTTTCTTT
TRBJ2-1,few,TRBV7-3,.,CASSLKAGPHEQFF,TGTGCCAGCAGCTTAAAGGCGGGACCACATGAGCAGTTCTTC
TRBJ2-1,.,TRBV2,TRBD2,CASCGGTVSYNEQFF,TGTGCCAGCTGCGGGGGGACGGTCTCCTACAATGAGCAGTTCTTC
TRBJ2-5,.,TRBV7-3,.,CASSETGAQETQYF,TGTGCCAGCAGCGAGACCGGGGCCCAAGAGACCCAGTACTTC
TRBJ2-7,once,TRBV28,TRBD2,CASSQTSGKSSYEQYF,TGTGCCAGCAGTCAGACTAGCGGGAAAAGCTCCTACGAGCAGTACTTC
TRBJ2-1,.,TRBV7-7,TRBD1,CASSSGTVDNEQFF,TGTGCTAGCAGCTCCGGGACAGTAGACAATGAGCAGTTCTTC
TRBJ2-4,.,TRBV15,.,CATTSEGGLAKNIQYF,TGTGCCACCACCTCAGAAGGGGGTCTAGCCAAAAACATTCAGTACTTC
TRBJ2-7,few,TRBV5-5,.,CASSLALYEQYF,TGTGCCAGCAGCTTGGCCCTCTACGAGCAGTACTTC
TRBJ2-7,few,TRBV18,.,CASSPPGSNYEQYF,TGTGCCAGCTCACCACCGGGCAGTAACTACGAGCAGTACTTC
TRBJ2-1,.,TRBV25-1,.,CASSVGYNEQFF,TGTGCCAGCAGTGTGGGTTACAATGAGCAGTTCTTC
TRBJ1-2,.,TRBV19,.,CASIPSGGAYGYTF,TGTGCCAGTATACCCTCGGGGGGCGCCTATGGCTACACCTTC
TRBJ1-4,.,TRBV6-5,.,CASSYGRASNEKLFF,TGTGCCAGCAGTTACGGCAGGGCCTCCAATGAAAAACTGTTTTTT
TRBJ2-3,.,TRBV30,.,CAWSPKDTQYF,TGTGCCTGGAGCCCAAAAGATACGCAGTATTTT
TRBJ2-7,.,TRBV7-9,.,CASSYLKDPYEQYF,TGTGCCAGCAGCTACCTTAAGGATCCCTACGAGCAGTACTTC
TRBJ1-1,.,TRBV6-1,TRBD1,CASSVRTGGPSWKGAFF,TGTGCCAGCAGTGTAAGGACAGGGGGCCCAAGTTGGAAAGGAGCTTTCTTT
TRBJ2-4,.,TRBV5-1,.,CASSLGPLGDIQYF,TGCGCCAGCAGCTTGGGGCCTTTAGGAGACATTCAGTACTTC
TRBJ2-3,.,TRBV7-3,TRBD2,CASSPQTSGSFGSDTQYF,TGTGCCAGCAGCCCCCAGACTAGCGGCTCATTTGGGTCGGATACGCAGTATTTT
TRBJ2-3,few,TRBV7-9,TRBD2,CASSLVLAGFGDTQYF,TGTGCCAGCAGCTTAGTCCTAGCGGGGTTTGGGGATACGCAGTATTTT
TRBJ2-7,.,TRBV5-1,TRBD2,CASSLGPSGTYEQYF,TGCGCCAGCAGCTTAGGGCCTAGCGGAACCTACGAGCAGTACTTC
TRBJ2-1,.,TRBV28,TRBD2,CASSETSGNWRGQFF,TGTGCCAGCAGCGAGACTAGCGGGAATTGGCGGGGGCAGTTCTTC
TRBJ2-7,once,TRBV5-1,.,CASSLNIDRKGEQYF,TGCGCCAGCAGCTTGAATATTGACAGGAAGGGCGAGCAGTACTTC
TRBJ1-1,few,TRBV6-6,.,CASSLADRNTEAFF,TGTGCCAGCAGCTTGGCGGACAGGAACACTGAAGCTTTCTTT
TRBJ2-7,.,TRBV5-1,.,CASSRDASSYEQYF,TGCGCCAGCAGCCGGGACGCAAGCTCCTACGAGCAGTACTTC
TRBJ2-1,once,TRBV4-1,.,CASSQVLMTGTDEQFF,TGCGCCAGCAGCCAAGTTTTGATGACAGGTACGGATGAGCAGTTCTTC
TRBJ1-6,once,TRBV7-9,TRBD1,CASSPQGFQSPLHF,TGTGCCAGCAGCCCACAGGGGTTCCAATCACCCCTCCACTTT
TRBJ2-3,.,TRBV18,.,CASSPFGGTDTQYF,TGTGCCAGCTCACCATTTGGCGGTACAGATACGCAGTATTTT
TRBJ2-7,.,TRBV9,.,CASSVEEGNQYEQYF,TGTGCCAGCAGCGTAGAGGAGGGTAATCAGTACGAGCAGTACTTC
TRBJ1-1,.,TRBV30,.,CAWTLPPRTEAFF,TGTGCCTGGACCCTCCCCCCCCGCACTGAAGCTTTCTTT
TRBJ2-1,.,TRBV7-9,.,CASSLDWNEQFF,TGTGCCAGCAGCTTAGACTGGAATGAGCAGTTCTTC
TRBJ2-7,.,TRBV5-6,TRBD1,CASSSTGQYYEQYF,TGTGCCAGCAGCTCGACAGGGCAGTACTACGAGCAGTACTTC
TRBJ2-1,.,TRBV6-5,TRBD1,CASSYWGQGNEQFF,TGTGCCAGCAGTTACTGGGGACAGGGGAATGAGCAGTTCTTC
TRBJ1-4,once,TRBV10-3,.,CATGHPATNEKLFF,TGTGCCACCGGACACCCTGCAACTAATGAAAAACTGTTTTTT
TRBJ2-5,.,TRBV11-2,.,CASSLGALSRWETQYF,TGTGCCAGCAGCTTAGGGGCCCTATCCCGGTGGGAGACCCAGTACTTC
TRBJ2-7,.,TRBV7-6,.,CASSLDEGNSYEQYF,TGTGCCAGCAGCTTAGACGAGGGGAACTCCTACGAGCAGTACTTC
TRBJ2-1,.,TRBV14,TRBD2,CASSHIAGPTYNEQFF,TGTGCCAGCAGCCACATAGCGGGACCGACCTACAATGAGCAGTTCTTC
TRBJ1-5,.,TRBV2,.,CASSEARSRGGNQPQHF,TGTGCCAGCAGTGAAGCTCGGAGCAGGGGAGGAAATCAGCCCCAGCATTTT
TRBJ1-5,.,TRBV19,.,CASKVRSNSNQPQHF,TGTGCCAGTAAGGTCCGGAGTAATAGCAATCAGCCCCAGCATTTT
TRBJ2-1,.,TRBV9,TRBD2,CASSVGGTSGGTPKQFF,TGTGCCAGCAGCGTAGGGGGCACGAGCGGGGGGACCCCGAAGCAGTTCTTC
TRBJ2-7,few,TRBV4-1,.,CASSQEIKIANWYEQYF,TGCGCCAGCAGCCAAGAGATCAAAATAGCAAATTGGTACGAGCAGTACTTC
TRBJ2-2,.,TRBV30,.,CAWLGLTGELFF,TGTGCCTGGCTCGGCCTTACCGGGGAGCTGTTTTTT
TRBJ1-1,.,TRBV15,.,CATSRDGGTEAFF,TGTGCCACCAGCAGAGATGGAGGCACTGAAGCTTTCTTT
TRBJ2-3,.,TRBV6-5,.,CASRTGTDTQYF,TGTGCCAGCAGGACCGGGACAGATACGCAGTATTTT
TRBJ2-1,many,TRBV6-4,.,CASSVSGLYNEQFF,TGTGCCAGCAGTGTTTCAGGGCTCTACAATGAGCAGTTCTTC
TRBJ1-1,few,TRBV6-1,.,CAEGERNTEAFF,TGTGCCGAGGGTGAACGGAACACTGAAGCTTTCTTT
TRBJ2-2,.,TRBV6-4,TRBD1,CASIARGLSGELFF,TGTGCCAGCATCGCCAGGGGGTTGAGCGGGGAGCTGTTTTTT